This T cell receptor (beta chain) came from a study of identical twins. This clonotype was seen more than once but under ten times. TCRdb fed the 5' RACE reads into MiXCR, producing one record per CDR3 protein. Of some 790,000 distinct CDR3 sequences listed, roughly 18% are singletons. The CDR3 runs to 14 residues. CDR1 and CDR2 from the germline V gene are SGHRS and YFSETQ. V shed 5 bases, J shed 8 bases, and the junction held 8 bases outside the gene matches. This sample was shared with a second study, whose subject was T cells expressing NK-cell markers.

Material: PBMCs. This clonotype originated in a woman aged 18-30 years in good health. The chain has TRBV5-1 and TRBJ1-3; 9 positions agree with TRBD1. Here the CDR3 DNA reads TGCGCCAGCAGTCCCAGGACAGGGGTTGACACCATATATTTT. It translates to CASSPRTGVDTIYF.